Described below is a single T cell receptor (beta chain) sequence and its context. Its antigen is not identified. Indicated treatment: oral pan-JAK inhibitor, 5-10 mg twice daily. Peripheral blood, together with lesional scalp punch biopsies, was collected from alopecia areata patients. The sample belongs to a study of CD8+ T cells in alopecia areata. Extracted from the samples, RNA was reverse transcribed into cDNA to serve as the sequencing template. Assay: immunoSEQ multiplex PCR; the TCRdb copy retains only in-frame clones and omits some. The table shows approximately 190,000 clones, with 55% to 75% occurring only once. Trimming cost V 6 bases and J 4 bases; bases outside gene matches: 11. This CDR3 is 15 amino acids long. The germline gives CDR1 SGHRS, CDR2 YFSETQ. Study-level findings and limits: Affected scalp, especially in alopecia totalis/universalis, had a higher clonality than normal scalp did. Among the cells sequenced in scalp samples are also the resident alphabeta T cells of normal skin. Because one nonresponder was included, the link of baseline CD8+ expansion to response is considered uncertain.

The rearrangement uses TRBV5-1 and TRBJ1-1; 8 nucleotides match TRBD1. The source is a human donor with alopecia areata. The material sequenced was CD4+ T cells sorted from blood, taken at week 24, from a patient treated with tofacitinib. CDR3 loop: CASTSIQGAGTEAFF. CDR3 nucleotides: TGCGCCAGCACATCGATTCAGGGGGCTGGCACTGAAGCTTTCTTT.